This entry lists 3 T cell receptor beta chains sequenced from one sample in a study of blood T cells in healthy people across ages. Sample-barcoded 5' priming and a J-beta primer mix drove a second PCR of about 6 to 12 cycles. TCRdb itself ran the 5' RACE reads through MiXCR, one entry per CDR3 protein. The data hold about 780,000 distinct CDR3 sequences, with around 25% observed a single time. This same sample was also taken into another study, of T cells of mothers and their children.

The sample was blood. The receptors here all came from a boy under 18 in good health.

V gene TRBV20-1 combines with J gene TRBJ2-7; either TRBD1 or TRBD2 may supply D (5 bases each). Germline CDR1 is DFQATT and CDR2 is SNEGSKA (reference sequence). The CDR3 length is 13 residues. V shed 5 bases and J shed 4 bases, with 15 bases lying between them. CDR3 residues: CSAGSGTQYEQYF. In DNA, the CDR3 is TGCAGTGCTGGCTCCGGGACCCAGTACGAGCAGTACTTC.

This clonotype was detected only a few times. The gene calls are TRBV10-2 and TRBJ2-5, with 11 bases lining up with TRBD1. CDR1 and CDR2 from the germline V gene are WSHSY and SAAADI. J gave up 5 bases and V 5 bases, and 7 bases lay outside the gene matches. CDR3 length: 15 residues. CDR3 coding DNA: TGCGCCAGCAGTTGGGACAGGGGGGTCGGGGAGACCCAGTACTTC. Its protein is CASSWDRGVGETQYF.

This clonotype has a handful of counts. This sequence joins TRBV5-6 and TRBJ2-3; 13 bases are shared with TRBD2. V was clipped by 3 bases and J by 5 bases; unmatched bases: 6. This CDR3 region has 16 residues. The V gene's germline CDR1 is SGHDT and CDR2 YYEEEE. CDR3 DNA: TGTGCCAGCAGCTCCGGACTAGCGGGAGTGGAAGATACGCAGTATTTT. It yields the protein CASSSGLAGVEDTQYF.